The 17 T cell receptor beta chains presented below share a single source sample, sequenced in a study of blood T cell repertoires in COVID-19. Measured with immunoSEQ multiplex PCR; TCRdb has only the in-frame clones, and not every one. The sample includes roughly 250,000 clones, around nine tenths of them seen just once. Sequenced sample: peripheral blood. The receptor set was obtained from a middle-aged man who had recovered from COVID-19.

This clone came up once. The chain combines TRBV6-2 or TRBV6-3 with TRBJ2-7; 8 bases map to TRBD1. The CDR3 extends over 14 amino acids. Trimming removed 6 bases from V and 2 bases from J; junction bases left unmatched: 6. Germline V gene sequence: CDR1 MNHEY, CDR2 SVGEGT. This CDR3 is CASSASRGPYEQYF. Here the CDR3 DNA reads TGTGCCAGCAGCGCCTCCAGGGGGCCCTACGAGCAGTACTTC.

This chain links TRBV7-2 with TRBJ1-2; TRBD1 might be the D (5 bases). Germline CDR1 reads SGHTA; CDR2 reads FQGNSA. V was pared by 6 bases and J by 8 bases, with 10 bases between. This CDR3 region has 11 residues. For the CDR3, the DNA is TGTGCCAGCAGGGGGCTGAGGGGCTACACCTTC. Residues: CASRGLRGYTF.

The CDR3 protein is CASSESLDRSGGYTF. As DNA, the CDR3 is TGTGCCAGCAGTGAATCGCTCGACAGGTCAGGAGGCTACACCTTC. The chain is built from TRBV25-1 and TRBJ1-2, with D perhaps matching TRBD1 (6 bases). The germline V gene has CDR1 MGHDK and CDR2 SYGVNS. CDR3 size: 15 residues. Trimming took 1 base from V and 8 from J, leaving 17 bases between them.

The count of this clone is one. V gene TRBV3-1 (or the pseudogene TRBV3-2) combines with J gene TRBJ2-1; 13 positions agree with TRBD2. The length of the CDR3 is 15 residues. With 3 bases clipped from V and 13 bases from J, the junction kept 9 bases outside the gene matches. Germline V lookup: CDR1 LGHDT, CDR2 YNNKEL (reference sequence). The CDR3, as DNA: TGTGCCAGCAGCCACCTCCCCCGGACTAGCGGGAGTCAGTTCTTC. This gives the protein CASSHLPRTSGSQFF.

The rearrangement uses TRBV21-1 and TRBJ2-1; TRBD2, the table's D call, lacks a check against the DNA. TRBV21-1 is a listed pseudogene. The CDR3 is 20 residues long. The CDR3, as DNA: TGTGCCAGCAGCAAAGAGGTCGTCGCGGGTTCTCCTCCCTCGAACAATGAGCAGTTCTTC. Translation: CASSKEVVAGSPPSNNEQFF.

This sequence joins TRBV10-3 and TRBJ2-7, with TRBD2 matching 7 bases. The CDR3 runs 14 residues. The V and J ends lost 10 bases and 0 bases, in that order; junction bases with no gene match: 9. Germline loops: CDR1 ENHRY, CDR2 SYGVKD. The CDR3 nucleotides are TGTGCCACACAGCCGGCGGGAGACTCCTACGAGCAGTACTTC. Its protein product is CATQPAGDSYEQYF.

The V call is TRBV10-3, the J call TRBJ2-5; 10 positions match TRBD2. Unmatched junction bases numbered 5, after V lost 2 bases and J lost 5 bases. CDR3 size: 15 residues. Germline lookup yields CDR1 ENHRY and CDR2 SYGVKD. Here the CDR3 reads CAISEASGGQETQYF. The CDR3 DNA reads TGTGCCATCAGTGAGGCTAGCGGGGGTCAGGAGACCCAGTACTTC.

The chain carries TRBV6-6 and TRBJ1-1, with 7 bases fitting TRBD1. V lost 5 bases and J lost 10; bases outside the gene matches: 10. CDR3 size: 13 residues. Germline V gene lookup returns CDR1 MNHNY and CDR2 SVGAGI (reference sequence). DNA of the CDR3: TGTGCCAGCAGTCCGTCGACAGGGATCGTAGCTTTCTTT. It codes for CASSPSTGIVAFF.

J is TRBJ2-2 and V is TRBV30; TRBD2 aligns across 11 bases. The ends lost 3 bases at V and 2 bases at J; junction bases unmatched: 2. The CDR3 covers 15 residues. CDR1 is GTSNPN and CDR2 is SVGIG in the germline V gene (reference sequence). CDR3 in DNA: TGTGCCTGGAGGACTAGCGGGATCAACACCGGGGAGCTGTTTTTT. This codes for CAWRTSGINTGELFF. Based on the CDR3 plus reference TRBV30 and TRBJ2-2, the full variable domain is SQTIHQWPATLVQPVGSPLSLECTVEGTSNPNLYWYRQAAGRGLQLLFYSVGIGQISSEVPQNLSASRPQDRQFILSSKKLLLSDSGFYLCAWRTSGINTGELFFGEGSRLTVL.

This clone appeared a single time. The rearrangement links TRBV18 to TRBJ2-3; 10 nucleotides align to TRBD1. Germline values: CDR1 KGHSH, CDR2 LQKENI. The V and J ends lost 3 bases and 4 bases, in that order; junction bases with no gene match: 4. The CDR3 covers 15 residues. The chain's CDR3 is CASSPGQGKADTQYF. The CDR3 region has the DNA TGTGCCAGCTCACCGGGACAGGGGAAGGCAGATACGCAGTATTTT.

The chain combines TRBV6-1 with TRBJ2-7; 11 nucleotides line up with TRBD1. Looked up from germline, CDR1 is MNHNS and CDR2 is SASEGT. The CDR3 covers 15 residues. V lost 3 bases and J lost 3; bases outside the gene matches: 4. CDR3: CASSDPGTGGYEQYF. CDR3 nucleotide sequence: TGTGCCAGCAGTGACCCCGGGACAGGGGGCTACGAGCAGTACTTC.

CDR3 nucleotide sequence: TGTGCCAGCAGTTACCGCTACACGACAACTAACTATGGCTACACCTTC. Its protein product is CASSYRYTTTNYGYTF. The chain combines TRBV6-2 or TRBV6-3 with TRBJ1-2, with unresolved D. The V end was cut by 2 bases, the J end by 0 bases, with 13 bases between. Germline V gene data show CDR1 as MNHEY and CDR2 as SVGEGT. The CDR3 totals 16 residues.

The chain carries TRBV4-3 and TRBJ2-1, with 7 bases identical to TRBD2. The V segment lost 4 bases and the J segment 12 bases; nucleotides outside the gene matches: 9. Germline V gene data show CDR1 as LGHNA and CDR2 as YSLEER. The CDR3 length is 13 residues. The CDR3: CASSRTQGGAQFF. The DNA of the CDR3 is TGCGCCAGCAGCCGAACCCAGGGAGGGGCGCAGTTCTTC.

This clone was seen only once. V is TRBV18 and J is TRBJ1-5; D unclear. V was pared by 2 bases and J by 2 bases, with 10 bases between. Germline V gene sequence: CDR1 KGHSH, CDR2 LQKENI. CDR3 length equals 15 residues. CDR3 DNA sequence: TGTGCCAGCTCACCAACGGTTTCGGGCAATCAGCCCCAGCATTTT. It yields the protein CASSPTVSGNQPQHF.

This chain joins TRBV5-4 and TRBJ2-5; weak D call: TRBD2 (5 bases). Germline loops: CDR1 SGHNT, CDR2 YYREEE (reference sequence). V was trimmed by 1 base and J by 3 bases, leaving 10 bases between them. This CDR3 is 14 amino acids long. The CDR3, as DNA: TGTGCCAGCAGCTTGCCACTAGGAGAAGAGACCCAGTACTTC. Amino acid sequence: CASSLPLGEETQYF.

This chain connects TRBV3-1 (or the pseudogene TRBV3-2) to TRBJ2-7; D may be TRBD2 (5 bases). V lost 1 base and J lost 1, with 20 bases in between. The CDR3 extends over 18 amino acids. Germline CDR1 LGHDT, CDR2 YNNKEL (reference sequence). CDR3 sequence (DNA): TGTGCCAGCAGCCAAGGGAATGAGGGCGTGGGCATGTCCTACGAGCAGTACTTC. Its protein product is CASSQGNEGVGMSYEQYF.

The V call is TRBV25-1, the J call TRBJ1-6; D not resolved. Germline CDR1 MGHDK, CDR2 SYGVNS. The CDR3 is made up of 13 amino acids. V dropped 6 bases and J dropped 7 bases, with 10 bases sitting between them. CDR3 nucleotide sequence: TGTGCCAGCAGGGTGGGCAAAAATTCACCCCTCCACTTT. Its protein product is CASRVGKNSPLHF. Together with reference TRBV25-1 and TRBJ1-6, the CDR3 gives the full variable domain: EADIYQTPRYLVIGTGKKITLECSQTMGHDKMYWYQQDPGMELHLIHYSYGVNSTEKGDLSSESTVSRIRTEHFPLTLESARPSHTSQYLCASRVGKNSPLHFGNGTRLTVT.